One and the same sample provided the 5 T cell receptor beta chains below, sequenced in a study of T cell responses to AZD1222 COVID-19 vaccine. Repertoires were generated with immunoSEQ multiplex PCR, while TCRdb's copy carries only in-frame clones and drops some. The sample lists around 80,000 clones; around four fifths were seen once. The sequences come from peripheral blood, collected 28 days after the second AZD1222 dose. Every receptor here comes from an adult who received the AZD1222 COVID-19 vaccine.

The V call is TRBV27, the J call TRBJ1-5; D remains unclear. The V end was cut by 5 bases, the J end by 3 bases, with 11 bases between. In germline, CDR1 is MNHEY, CDR2 SMNVEV (reference sequence). The CDR3 has 14 amino acids. The CDR3 DNA reads as TGTGCCAGCAGTCGCTCCGGGATCAATCAGCCCCAGCATTTT. Translated, it gives CASSRSGINQPQHF.

V and J are TRBV6-2 or TRBV6-3 and TRBJ2-7, with a tentative D call TRBD2 (7 bases). Germline lookup yields CDR1 MNHEY and CDR2 SVGEGT. CDR3 size: 17 residues. V was cut by 2 bases and J by 2 bases, with 19 bases left in between. The CDR3 region has the DNA TGTGCCAGCAGTTACCGGGGGGCTACAGGACAGACCTACGAGCAGTACTTC. It is translated as CASSYRGATGQTYEQYF.

The chain uses TRBV5-4 and TRBJ2-7; 13 positions agree with TRBD2. The CDR3 contains 15 residues. V shed 2 bases, J shed 6 bases, and the junction held 5 bases outside the gene matches. Germline CDR1 reads SGHNT; CDR2 reads YYREEE (reference sequence). The DNA of the CDR3 is TGTGCCAGCAGCTTCACTAGCGGGAGGGCCGGCGAGCAGTACTTC. This codes for CASSFTSGRAGEQYF.

The chain carries TRBV27 and TRBJ1-5; the D gene is possibly TRBD1 (6 bases). The CDR3 length is 16 residues. Trimming stripped 6 bases from V and 7 bases from J, with 22 bases between. In germline, CDR1 is MNHEY, CDR2 SMNVEV (reference sequence). The CDR3 protein is CASRRTATIVVQPQHF. In DNA form, the CDR3 reads TGTGCCAGCAGACGGACAGCCACCATTGTTGTCCAGCCCCAGCATTTT.

V usage is TRBV28 and J usage is TRBJ2-7; 7 nucleotides line up with TRBD1. The CDR3 runs to 13 residues. CDR1 and CDR2 from the germline V gene are MDHEN and SYDVKM. V shed 6 bases, J shed 1 base, and the junction held 3 bases outside the gene matches. The DNA for the CDR3 is TGTGCCAGCAGCCAGGGACAGTCCTACGAGCAGTACTTC. Amino acids: CASSQGQSYEQYF.